This TCR beta chain emerged from a study of OX40 agonist ivuxolimab in advanced cancers. Study-wide background: Ivuxolimab was administered intravenously to patients at 0.01 to 10 mg/kg every 2 weeks. Partial responses occurred in Three dose-escalation patients, one with hepatocellular carcinoma and two with cutaneous melanoma. The study, taken as a whole, reports: Researchers report that CD8+ T cells had, on average, more expanded clones than CD4+.

On this clone: The antigen is undetermined.

Sequenced by immunoSEQ multiplex PCR; TCRdb stores in-frame clones only, minus some. Among under 100,000 clones listed, around 90% were seen once. V lost 9 bases and J lost 4; bases outside the gene matches: 17. From germline, CDR1 is SEHNR and CDR2 FQNEAQ (reference sequence). The CDR3 spans 16 residues. Autoimmune disease history or systemic immunosuppression meant exclusion. The gene calls are TRBV7-9 and TRBJ1-2; 7 nucleotides agree with TRBD1. The sequence derives from an adult with an advanced solid tumor such as melanoma, head and neck, liver or kidney cancer. The sample was CD4+ or CD8+ T cells sorted from blood, taken in a trial of the OX40 agonist ivuxolimab. The CDR3 protein is CASTWDSTSQTYGYTF. The CDR3, as DNA: TGTGCCAGTACATGGGACAGCACTTCCCAGACCTATGGCTACACCTTC.